The sequence of this TCR beta chain was determined in a study of PD-1 blockade in classical Hodgkin lymphoma. Study-level findings and limits: Excluded were patients who started nivolumab under 1 year after ASCT, a group that had lower diversity. Newly diagnosed patients reportedly had lower baseline TCR diversity than healthy donors. Complete responders entered with baseline diversity on par with newly diagnosed patients, the results showed.

The CDR3 covers 14 residues. The V end lost 3 bases, the J end lost 4 bases, and 13 bases lay between the germline ends. Looked up from germline, CDR1 is SGHRS and CDR2 is YFSETQ. With no exception, relapse followed autologous stem cell transplantation in all patients, and brentuximab vedotin exposure varied. The study purified CD4+ T cells from thawed PBMCs using magnetic negative selection. Patients had relapsed/refractory classical Hodgkin lymphoma with complete response, partial response or progressive disease as best response. Points on this clone: Its antigen is not known.

Measured with immunoSEQ multiplex PCR; TCRdb has only the in-frame clones, and not every one. This sample has around 25,000 clones, with roughly 84% found just once. The sequencing here drew on CD4+ T cells from blood, taken at baseline. The V and J genes are TRBV5-1 and TRBJ1-1; D unresolved. The TCR was taken from a human donor with classical Hodgkin lymphoma. The CDR3 here is CASSSNSWGTEAFF. The CDR3 DNA reads as TGCGCCAGCAGCTCCAATAGCTGGGGCACTGAAGCTTTCTTT.